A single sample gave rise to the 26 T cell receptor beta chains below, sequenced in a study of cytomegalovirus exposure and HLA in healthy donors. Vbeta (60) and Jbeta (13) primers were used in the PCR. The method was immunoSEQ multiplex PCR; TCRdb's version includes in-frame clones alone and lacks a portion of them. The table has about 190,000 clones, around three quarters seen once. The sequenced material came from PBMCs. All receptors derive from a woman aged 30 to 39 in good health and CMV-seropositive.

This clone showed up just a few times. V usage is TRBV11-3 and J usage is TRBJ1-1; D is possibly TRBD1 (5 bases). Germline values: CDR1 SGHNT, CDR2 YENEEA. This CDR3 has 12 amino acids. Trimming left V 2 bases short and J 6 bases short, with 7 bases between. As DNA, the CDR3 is TGTGCCAGCAGCTTACAGGGTGCTGAAGCTTTCTTT. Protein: CASSLQGAEAFF.

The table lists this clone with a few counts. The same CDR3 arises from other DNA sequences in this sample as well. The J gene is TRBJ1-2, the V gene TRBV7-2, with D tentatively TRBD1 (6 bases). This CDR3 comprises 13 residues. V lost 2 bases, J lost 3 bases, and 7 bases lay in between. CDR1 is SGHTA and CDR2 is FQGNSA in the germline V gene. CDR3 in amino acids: CASSLQGYYGYTF. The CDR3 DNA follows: TGTGCCAGCAGCTTACAGGGGTACTATGGCTACACCTTC.

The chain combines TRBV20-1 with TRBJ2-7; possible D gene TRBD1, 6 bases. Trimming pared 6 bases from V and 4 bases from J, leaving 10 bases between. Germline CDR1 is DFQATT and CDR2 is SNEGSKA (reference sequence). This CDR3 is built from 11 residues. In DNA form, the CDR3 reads TGCAGTGCAGTACAGGGTTACGAGCAGTACTTC. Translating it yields CSAVQGYEQYF.

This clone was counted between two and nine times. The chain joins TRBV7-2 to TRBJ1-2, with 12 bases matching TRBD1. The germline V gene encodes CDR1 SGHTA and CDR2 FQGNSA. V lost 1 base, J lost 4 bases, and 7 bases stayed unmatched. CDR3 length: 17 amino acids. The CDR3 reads CASSLGGGQGASYGYTF. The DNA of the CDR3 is TGTGCCAGCAGCTTAGGGGGGGGACAGGGGGCTTCCTATGGCTACACCTTC.

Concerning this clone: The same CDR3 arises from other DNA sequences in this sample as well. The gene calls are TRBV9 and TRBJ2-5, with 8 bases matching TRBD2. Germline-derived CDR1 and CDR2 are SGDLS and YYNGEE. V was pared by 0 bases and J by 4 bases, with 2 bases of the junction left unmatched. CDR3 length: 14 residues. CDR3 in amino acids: CASSVGLAGETQYF. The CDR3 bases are TGTGCCAGCAGCGTAGGGCTAGCGGGAGAGACCCAGTACTTC.

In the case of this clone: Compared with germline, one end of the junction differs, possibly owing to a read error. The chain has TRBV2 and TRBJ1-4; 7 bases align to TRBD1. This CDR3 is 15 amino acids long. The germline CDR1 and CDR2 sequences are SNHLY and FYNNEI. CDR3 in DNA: TGTGCCAGCCGTGACCTCGGGACAGATAATGAAAAACTGTTTTTT. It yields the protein CASRDLGTDNEKLFF.

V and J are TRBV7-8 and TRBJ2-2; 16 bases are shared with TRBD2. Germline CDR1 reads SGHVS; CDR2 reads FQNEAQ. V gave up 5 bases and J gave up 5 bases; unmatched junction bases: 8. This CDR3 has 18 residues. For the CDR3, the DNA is TGTGCCAGCAGCCAGGGACTAGCGGGAGGGCCTCGTACCGGGGAGCTGTTTTTT. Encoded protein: CASSQGLAGGPRTGELFF.

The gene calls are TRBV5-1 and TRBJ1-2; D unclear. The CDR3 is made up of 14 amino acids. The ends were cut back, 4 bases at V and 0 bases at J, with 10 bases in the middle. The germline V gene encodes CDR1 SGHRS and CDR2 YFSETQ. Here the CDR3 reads CASSPQATNYGYTF. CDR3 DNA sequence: TGCGCCAGCAGCCCTCAGGCGACTAACTATGGCTACACCTTC.

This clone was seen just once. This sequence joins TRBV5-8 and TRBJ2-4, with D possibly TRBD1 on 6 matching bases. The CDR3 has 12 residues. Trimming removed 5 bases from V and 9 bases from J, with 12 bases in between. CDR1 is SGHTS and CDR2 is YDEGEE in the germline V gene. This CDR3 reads CASRGAYSIQYF. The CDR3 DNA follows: TGTGCCAGCAGGGGGGCCTATAGCATTCAGTACTTC.

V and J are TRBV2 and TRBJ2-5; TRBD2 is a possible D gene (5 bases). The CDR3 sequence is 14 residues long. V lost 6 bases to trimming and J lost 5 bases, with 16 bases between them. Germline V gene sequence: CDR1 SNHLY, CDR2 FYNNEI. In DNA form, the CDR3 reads TGTGCCAGCAGGTCCTTCCGGGGTGGGGAGACCCAGTACTTC. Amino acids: CASRSFRGGETQYF. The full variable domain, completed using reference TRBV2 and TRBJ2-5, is EPEVTQTPSHQVTQMGQEVILRCVPISNHLYFYWYRQILGQKVEFLVSFYNNEISEKSEIFDDQFSVERPDGSNFTLKIRSTKLEDSAMYFCASRSFRGGETQYFGPGTRLLVL.

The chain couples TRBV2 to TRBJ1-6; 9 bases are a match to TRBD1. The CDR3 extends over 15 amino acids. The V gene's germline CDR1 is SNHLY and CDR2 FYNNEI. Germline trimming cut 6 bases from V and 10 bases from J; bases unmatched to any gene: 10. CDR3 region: CASRDRGRQGSPLHF. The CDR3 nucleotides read TGTGCCAGCAGGGACAGGGGCCGCCAGGGATCACCCCTCCACTTT.

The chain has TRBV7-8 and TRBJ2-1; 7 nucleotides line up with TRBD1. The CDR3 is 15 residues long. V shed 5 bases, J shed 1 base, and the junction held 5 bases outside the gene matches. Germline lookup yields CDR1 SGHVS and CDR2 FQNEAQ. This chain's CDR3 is CASSLDRESYNEQFF. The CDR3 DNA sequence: TGTGCCAGCAGCCTAGACAGGGAATCCTACAATGAGCAGTTCTTC.

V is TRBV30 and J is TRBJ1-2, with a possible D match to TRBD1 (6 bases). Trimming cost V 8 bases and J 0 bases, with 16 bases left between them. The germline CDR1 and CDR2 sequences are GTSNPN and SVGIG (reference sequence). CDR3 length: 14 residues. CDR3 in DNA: TGTGCCGAGAGGGGGAGGGCGGCTAACTATGGCTACACCTTC. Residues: CAERGRAANYGYTF.

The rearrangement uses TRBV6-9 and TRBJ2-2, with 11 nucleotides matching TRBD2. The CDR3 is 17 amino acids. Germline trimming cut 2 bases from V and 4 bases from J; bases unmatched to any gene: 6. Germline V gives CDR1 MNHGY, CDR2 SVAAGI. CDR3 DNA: TGTGCCAGCAGTTATGGGCTAGCGGGAGGATGCACCGGGGAGCTGTTTTTT. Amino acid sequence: CASSYGLAGGCTGELFF.

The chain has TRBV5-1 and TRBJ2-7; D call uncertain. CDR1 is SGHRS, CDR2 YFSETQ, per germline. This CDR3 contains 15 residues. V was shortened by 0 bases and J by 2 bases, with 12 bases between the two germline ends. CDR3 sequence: CASSLAVGDPYEQYF. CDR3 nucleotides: TGCGCCAGCAGCTTGGCTGTTGGAGATCCCTACGAGCAGTACTTC.

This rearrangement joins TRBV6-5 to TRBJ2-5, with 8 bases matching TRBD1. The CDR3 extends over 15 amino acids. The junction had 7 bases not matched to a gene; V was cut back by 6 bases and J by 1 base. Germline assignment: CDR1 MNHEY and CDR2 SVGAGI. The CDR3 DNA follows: TGTGCCAGCAGGCTCGGACAGGGATTCCAAGAGACCCAGTACTTC. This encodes CASRLGQGFQETQYF.

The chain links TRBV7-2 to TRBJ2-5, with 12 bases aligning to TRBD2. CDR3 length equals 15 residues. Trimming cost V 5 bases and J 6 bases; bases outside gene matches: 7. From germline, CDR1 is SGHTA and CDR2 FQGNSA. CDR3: CASSTSGRKEKTQYF. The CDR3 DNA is TGTGCCAGCAGCACTAGCGGGAGGAAGGAAAAGACCCAGTACTTC.

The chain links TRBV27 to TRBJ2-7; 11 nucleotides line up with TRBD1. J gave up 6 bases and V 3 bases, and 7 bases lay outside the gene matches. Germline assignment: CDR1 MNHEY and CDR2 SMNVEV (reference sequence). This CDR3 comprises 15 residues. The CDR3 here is CASSLSGGTGGEQYF. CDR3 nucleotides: TGTGCCAGCAGTTTGTCCGGCGGGACAGGGGGCGAGCAGTACTTC.

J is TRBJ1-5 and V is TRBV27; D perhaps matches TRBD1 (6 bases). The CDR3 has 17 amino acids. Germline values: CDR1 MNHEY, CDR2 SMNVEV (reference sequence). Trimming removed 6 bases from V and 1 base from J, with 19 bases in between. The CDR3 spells CASSPLLRQASNQPQHF. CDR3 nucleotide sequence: TGTGCCAGCAGCCCCCTCCTTAGACAGGCCAGCAATCAGCCCCAGCATTTT.

The CDR3 here is CASSSRTLWINTEAFF. The DNA of the CDR3 is TGTGCCAGCAGTTCCCGGACACTGTGGATTAACACTGAAGCTTTCTTT. V usage is TRBV28 and J usage is TRBJ1-1, with TRBD1 as a possible D gene (5 bases). The CDR3 covers 16 residues. Germline V gene sequence: CDR1 MDHEN, CDR2 SYDVKM. The V gene lost 4 bases and the J gene lost 2 bases, with 17 bases spanning the gap.

The CDR3 here is CASSPNPTEAFF. CDR3 bases: TGTGCCAGCAGCCCTAACCCCACTGAAGCTTTCTTT. V is TRBV7-9 and J is TRBJ1-1, with D uncertain. Germline V gives CDR1 SEHNR, CDR2 FQNEAQ (reference sequence). The ends were cut back, 5 bases at V and 4 bases at J, with 8 bases in the middle. The CDR3 has 12 amino acids.

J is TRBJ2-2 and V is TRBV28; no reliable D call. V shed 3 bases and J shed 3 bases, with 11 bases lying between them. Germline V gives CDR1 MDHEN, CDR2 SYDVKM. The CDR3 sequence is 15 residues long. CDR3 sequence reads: CASSFPPGHTGELFF. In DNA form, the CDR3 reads TGTGCCAGCAGTTTCCCCCCGGGTCACACCGGGGAGCTGTTTTTT.

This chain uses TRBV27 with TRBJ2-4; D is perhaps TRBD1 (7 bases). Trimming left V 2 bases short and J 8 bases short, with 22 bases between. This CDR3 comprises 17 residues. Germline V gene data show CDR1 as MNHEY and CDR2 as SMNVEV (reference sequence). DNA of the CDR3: TGTGCCAGCAGTTTACTAGTGTCAGGGGGGAAGGCGGACATTCAGTACTTC. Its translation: CASSLLVSGGKADIQYF.

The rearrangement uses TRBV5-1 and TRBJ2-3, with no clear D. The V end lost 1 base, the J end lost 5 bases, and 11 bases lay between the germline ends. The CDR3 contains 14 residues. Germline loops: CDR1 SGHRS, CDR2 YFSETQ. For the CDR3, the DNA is TGCGCCAGCAGCTTGATCCTACAGCTAGATACGCAGTATTTT. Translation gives CASSLILQLDTQYF.

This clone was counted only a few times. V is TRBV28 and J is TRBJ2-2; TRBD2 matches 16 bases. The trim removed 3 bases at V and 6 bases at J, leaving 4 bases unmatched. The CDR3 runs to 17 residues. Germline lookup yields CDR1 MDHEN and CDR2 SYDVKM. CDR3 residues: CASSLWGLAGGAGELFF. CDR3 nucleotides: TGTGCCAGCAGTTTGTGGGGACTAGCGGGAGGGGCCGGGGAGCTGTTTTTT.

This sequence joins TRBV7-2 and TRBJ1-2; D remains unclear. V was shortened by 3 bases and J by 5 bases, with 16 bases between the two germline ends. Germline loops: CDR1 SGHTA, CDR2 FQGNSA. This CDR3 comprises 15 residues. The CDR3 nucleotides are TGTGCCAGCAGCTTCACGAATTCATGGGAGTATGGCTACACCTTC. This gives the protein CASSFTNSWEYGYTF.